One sample yielded the 8 T cell receptor beta chains listed below, sequenced in a study of Ad26.COV2.S vaccination and SARS-CoV-2 variants. Clones were read by immunoSEQ multiplex PCR, and TCRdb kept only the in-frame ones, dropping some. The repertoire holds 250,000 or so clones, with 70% to 90% as singletons. Treatment specified: 19 received Ad26.COV2.S at low or high dose, single or two shots; a few received placebo; per-sample allocation not given. The samples were gathered on day 63 after the first injection of vaccine or placebo. The input for sequencing was peripheral blood, taken in a trial of Ad26.COV2.S vaccine versus placebo. The source is a person between 18 and 65 years old who received the Ad26.COV2.S COVID-19 vaccine or a placebo.

The J gene is TRBJ2-2, the V gene TRBV6-5; D possibly corresponds to TRBD2 (5 bases). V was clipped by 6 bases and J by 2 bases, with 10 bases between them. Germline lookup yields CDR1 MNHEY and CDR2 SVGAGI. The CDR3 consists of 14 residues. DNA of the CDR3: TGTGCCAGCAGGTTTGGACTCAACACCGGGGAGCTGTTTTTT. Translating gives CASRFGLNTGELFF.

This clone was seen a single time. The J gene is TRBJ2-1, the V gene TRBV5-1; a possible D gene is TRBD2 (7 bases). The length of the CDR3 is 14 residues. Germline V gives CDR1 SGHRS, CDR2 YFSETQ. The germline V and J ends were trimmed by 3 bases and 6 bases, with 13 bases remaining between them. CDR3 sequence: CASSSGGGGNEQFF. CDR3 sequence (DNA): TGCGCCAGCAGCTCGGGCGGGGGCGGCAATGAGCAGTTCTTC.

The J gene is TRBJ2-3, the V gene TRBV5-1, with 10 bases that match TRBD1. Trimming cost V 4 bases and J 10 bases; bases outside gene matches: 9. CDR1 is SGHRS, CDR2 YFSETQ, per germline. There are 14 residues in the CDR3. The CDR3 bases are TGCGCCAGCAGCGCCTGGACAGGGGGTACGGCGCAGTATTTT. Translation: CASSAWTGGTAQYF.

This clone was found a few times. This chain uses TRBV5-6 with TRBJ2-5, with D perhaps matching TRBD2 (5 bases). The CDR3 extends over 12 amino acids. Looked up from germline, CDR1 is SGHDT and CDR2 is YYEEEE. Between the trimmed V and J ends, which lost 5 bases and 5 bases, there was a span of 10 bases. The CDR3 DNA follows: TGTGCCAGCAGTCCGGGGATGGAGACCCAGTACTTC. Translation: CASSPGMETQYF.

The chain employs TRBV29-1 and TRBJ1-2, with D possibly matching TRBD1 (5 bases). CDR1 SQVTM and CDR2 ANQGSEA come from the germline V gene. V lost 8 bases and J 6 bases, leaving 13 bases between the germline ends. The CDR3 is 11 amino acids. The CDR3 is CSLKAGHGYTF. The CDR3 nucleotides read TGCAGCCTTAAGGCAGGGCATGGCTACACCTTC.

In its sample, this clone was seen once. The V gene is TRBV4-3, the J gene TRBJ1-4; no definite D call. This CDR3 region has 15 residues. Trimming removed 2 bases at V and 7 bases at J, with 14 bases between. Germline V gene sequence: CDR1 LGHNA, CDR2 YSLEER. The CDR3 coding sequence is TGCGCCAGCAGCCAAATGGACCCCCGGGGTGAAAAACTGTTTTTT. Amino acids: CASSQMDPRGEKLFF.

The chain combines TRBV27 with TRBJ2-5; 9 bases fit TRBD1. The CDR3 spans 15 residues. V lost 0 bases, J lost 4 bases, and 3 bases stayed unmatched. CDR1 and CDR2 (germline): MNHEY, SMNVEV (reference sequence). In DNA form, the CDR3 reads TGTGCCAGCAGTTTATCGCTGACAGGGGGAGAGACCCAGTACTTC. Its translation is CASSLSLTGGETQYF.

Only a few counts were recorded for this clone. V gene TRBV5-6 combines with J gene TRBJ1-5; D uncertain. Germline values: CDR1 SGHDT, CDR2 YYEEEE. Trimming stripped 2 bases from V and 4 bases from J, with 16 bases between. CDR3 length: 16 amino acids. For the CDR3, the DNA is TGTGCCAGCAGCTTTGGGGTTACGGTAGGGAATCAGCCCCAGCATTTT. It specifies CASSFGVTVGNQPQHF.